The clone carrying this T cell receptor (beta chain) turned up a few times. Its antigen is still unknown. Libraries were prepared by immunoSEQ multiplex PCR; TCRdb keeps only in-frame clonotypes and omits some of them. The sample shows around 10,000 clones, approximately 71% of them seen only once. The data were obtained in a study of CD4+ T cells in melanoma. Study-level findings and limits: Diverse differentiation states were reported for melanoma neoantigen-specific CD4+ T cells. CD8+ T cell, macrophage and B cell function reportedly correlated with neoantigen-specific CD4+ T cells.

Germline V gene lookup returns CDR1 SGHRS and CDR2 YFSETQ. The CDR3 loop spans 12 amino acids. The V end was cut by 0 bases, the J end by 3 bases, with 3 bases between. This rearrangement joins TRBV5-1 to TRBJ1-1; D is unclear. This receptor was taken from a human donor with melanoma. Sequenced sample: cells from a culture (not recorded whether cultured in vitro). DNA of the CDR3: TGCGCCAGCAGCTTGGGACACACTGAAGCTTTCTTT. It yields the protein CASSLGHTEAFF.